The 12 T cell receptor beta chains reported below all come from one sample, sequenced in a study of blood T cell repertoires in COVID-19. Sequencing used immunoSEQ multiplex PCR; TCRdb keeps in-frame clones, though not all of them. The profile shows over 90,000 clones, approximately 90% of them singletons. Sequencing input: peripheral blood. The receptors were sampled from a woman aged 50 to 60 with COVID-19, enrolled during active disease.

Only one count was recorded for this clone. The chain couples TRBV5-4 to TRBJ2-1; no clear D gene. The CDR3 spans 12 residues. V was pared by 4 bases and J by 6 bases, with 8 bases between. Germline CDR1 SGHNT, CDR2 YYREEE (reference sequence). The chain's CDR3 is CASSMDRNEQFF. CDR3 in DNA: TGTGCCAGCAGCATGGATCGCAATGAGCAGTTCTTC.

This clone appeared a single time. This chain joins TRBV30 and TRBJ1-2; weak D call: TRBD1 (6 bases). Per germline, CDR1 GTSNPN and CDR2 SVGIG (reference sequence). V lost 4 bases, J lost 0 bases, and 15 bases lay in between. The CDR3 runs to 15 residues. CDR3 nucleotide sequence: TGTGCCTGGACCGGGGTCCCAGGGGCTAACTATGGCTACACCTTC. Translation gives CAWTGVPGANYGYTF.

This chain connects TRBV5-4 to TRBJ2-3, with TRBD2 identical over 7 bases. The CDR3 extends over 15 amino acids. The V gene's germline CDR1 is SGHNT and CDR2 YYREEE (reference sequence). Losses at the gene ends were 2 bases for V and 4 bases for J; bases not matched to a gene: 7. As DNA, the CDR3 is TGTGCCAGCAGCTTTCGTTTGGGGGGGTCAGATACGCAGTATTTT. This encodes CASSFRLGGSDTQYF.

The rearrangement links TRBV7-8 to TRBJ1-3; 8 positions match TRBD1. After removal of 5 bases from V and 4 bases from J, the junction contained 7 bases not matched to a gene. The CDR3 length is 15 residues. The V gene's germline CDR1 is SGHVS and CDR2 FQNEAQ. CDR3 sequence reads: CASSLTGGGGNTIYF. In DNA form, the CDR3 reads TGTGCCAGCAGCCTTACAGGGGGAGGGGGAAACACCATATATTTT.

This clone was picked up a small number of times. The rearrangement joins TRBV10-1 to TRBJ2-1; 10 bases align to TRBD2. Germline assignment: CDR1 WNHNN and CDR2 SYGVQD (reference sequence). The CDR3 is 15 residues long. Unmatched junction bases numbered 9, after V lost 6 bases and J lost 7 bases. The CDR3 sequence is CASSDGSGGPNEQFF. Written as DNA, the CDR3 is TGCGCCAGCAGCGACGGTAGCGGGGGGCCGAATGAGCAGTTCTTC.

DNA of the CDR3: TGTGCCAGCAGCCAACCCCTAGCGGGGTCGTGGGCTGAGCAGTTCTTC. Translation: CASSQPLAGSWAEQFF. The chain links TRBV3-1 (or the pseudogene TRBV3-2) to TRBJ2-1, with TRBD2 matching over 9 bases. Germline CDR1 and CDR2: LGHDT and YNNKEL (reference sequence). V lost 2 bases, J lost 9 bases, and 11 bases stayed unmatched. There are 16 residues in the CDR3.

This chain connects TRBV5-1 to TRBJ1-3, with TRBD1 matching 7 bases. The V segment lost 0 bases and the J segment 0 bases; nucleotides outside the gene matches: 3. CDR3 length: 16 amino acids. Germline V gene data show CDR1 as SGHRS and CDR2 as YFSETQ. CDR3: CASSLGTGSSGNTIYF. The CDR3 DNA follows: TGCGCCAGCAGCTTGGGGACAGGCTCCTCTGGAAACACCATATATTTT. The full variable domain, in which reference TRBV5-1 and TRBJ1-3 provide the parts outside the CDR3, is KAGVTQTPRYLIKTRGQQVTLSCSPISGHRSVSWYQQTPGQGLQFLFEYFSETQRNKGNFPGRFSGRQFSNSRSEMNVSTLELGDSALYLCASSLGTGSSGNTIYFGEGSWLTVV.

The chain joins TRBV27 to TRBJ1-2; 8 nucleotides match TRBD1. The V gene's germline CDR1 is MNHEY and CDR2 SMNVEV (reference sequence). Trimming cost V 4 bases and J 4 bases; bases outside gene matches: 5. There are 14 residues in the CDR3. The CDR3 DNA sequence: TGTGCCAGCAGTTCCAGGGGGCTGAGCTATGGCTACACCTTC. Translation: CASSSRGLSYGYTF.

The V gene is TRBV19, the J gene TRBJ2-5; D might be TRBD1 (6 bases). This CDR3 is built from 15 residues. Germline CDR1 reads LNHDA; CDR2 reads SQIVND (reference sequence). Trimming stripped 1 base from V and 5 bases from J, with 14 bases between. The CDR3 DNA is TGTGCCAGTAGTATAGCTACAGGGTCGTTGGAGACCCAGTACTTC. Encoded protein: CASSIATGSLETQYF. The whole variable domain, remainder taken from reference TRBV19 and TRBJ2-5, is DGGITQSPKYLFRKEGQNVTLSCEQNLNHDAMYWYRQDPGQGLRLIYYSQIVNDFQKGDIAEGYSVSREKKESFPLTVTSAQKNPTAFYLCASSIATGSLETQYFGPGTRLLVL.

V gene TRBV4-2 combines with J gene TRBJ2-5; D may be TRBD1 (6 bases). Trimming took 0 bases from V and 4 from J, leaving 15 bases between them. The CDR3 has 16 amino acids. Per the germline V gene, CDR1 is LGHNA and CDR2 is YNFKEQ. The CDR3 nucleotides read TGTGCCAGCAGCCAAGATAGAGGGACACAGGGAGAGACCCAGTACTTC. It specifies CASSQDRGTQGETQYF.

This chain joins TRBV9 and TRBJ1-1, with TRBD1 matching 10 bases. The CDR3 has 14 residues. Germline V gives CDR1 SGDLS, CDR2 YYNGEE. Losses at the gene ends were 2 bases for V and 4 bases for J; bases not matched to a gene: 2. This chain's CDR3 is CASSVRTGGTEAFF. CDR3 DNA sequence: TGTGCCAGCAGCGTGAGGACAGGGGGCACTGAAGCTTTCTTT.

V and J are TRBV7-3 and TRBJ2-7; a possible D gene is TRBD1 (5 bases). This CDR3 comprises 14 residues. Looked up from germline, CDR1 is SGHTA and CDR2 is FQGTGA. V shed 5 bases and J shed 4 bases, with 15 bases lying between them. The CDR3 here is CASSLGPGSYEQYF. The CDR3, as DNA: TGTGCCAGCAGCCTAGGCCCAGGGTCTTACGAGCAGTACTTC.